A single sample gave rise to the 8 T cell receptor beta chains below, sequenced in a study of T cells in tumors after PD-1 blockade (dated by TCRdb to about 2019). Explained via the paper, the time point label denotes: after anti-PD-1 therapy. Receptor amplification or capture employed the immunoSEQ multiplex PCR assay. TCRdb took this table from immuneACCESS and kept in-frame rearrangements with V and J called. Such tables lack part of the clones; where checked against another copy, unresolved V genes explain under half of the gap, and the rest is unexplained. Present in this sample are about 14,000 clones, about 82% of which were seen just once. Of the sample, 25% falls within the top ten clones. Material: PBMCs, obtained after anti-PD-1 treatment. These TCRs come from a human donor with basal cell carcinoma.

The V call is TRBV15, the J call TRBJ2-5, with unresolved D. Per the germline V gene, CDR1 is LNHNV and CDR2 is YYDKDF (reference sequence). The length of the CDR3 is 12 residues. V lost 2 bases to trimming and J lost 5 bases, with 6 bases between them. CDR3: CATSRPRETQYF. For the CDR3, the DNA is TGTGCCACCAGCAGACCTCGGGAGACCCAGTACTTC.

The CDR3 DNA reads TGTGCCAGCAGTTTCAAGGGGGAGCAGTACTTC. Translation gives CASSFKGEQYF. The chain couples TRBV28 to TRBJ2-7; a possible D gene is TRBD1 (5 bases). The CDR3 runs 11 residues. Germline V gene data show CDR1 as MDHEN and CDR2 as SYDVKM. The germline V and J ends were trimmed by 3 bases and 7 bases, with 7 bases remaining between them.

The rearrangement uses TRBV10-3 and TRBJ1-2; D gene uncertain. CDR1 is ENHRY and CDR2 is SYGVKD in the germline V gene. V lost 6 bases and J 7 bases, leaving 21 bases between the germline ends. CDR3 length: 15 amino acids. DNA for the CDR3: TGTGCCATCAGCGGCCGCGGGCCAGAGGATGGTGGCTACACCTTC. Residues: CAISGRGPEDGGYTF.

The chain couples TRBV10-3 to TRBJ1-2, with TRBD1 identical over 10 bases. Trimming took 6 bases from V and 3 from J; bases not matched to a gene: 4. This CDR3 region has 14 residues. Looked up from germline, CDR1 is ENHRY and CDR2 is SYGVKD. The CDR3 loop is CAISTGTGDYGYTF. In DNA form, the CDR3 reads TGTGCCATCAGCACCGGGACAGGGGACTATGGCTACACCTTC.

This chain joins TRBV7-9 and TRBJ1-1; D is possibly TRBD1 (6 bases). Trimming shortened V by 4 bases and J by 4 bases, and 13 bases separated the two germline ends. This CDR3 contains 14 residues. CDR1 and CDR2 from the germline V gene are SEHNR and FQNEAQ (reference sequence). The CDR3 DNA is TGTGCCAGCAGCTCACAGGGTGGAGGCACTGAAGCTTTCTTT. Protein sequence: CASSSQGGGTEAFF.

The CDR3 sequence: CASSLAQGNQPQHF. Written as DNA, the CDR3 is TGTGCCAGCAGCTTAGCGCAGGGAAATCAGCCCCAGCATTTT. This chain uses TRBV7-2 with TRBJ1-5; possible D gene TRBD1, 5 bases. The ends were cut back, 0 bases at V and 4 bases at J, with 7 bases in the middle. The CDR3 has 14 residues. Germline V gene data show CDR1 as SGHTA and CDR2 as FQGNSA.

V and J are TRBV7-9 and TRBJ2-3; D may be TRBD2 (5 bases). CDR1 is SEHNR, CDR2 FQNEAQ, per germline (reference sequence). Trimming removed 6 bases at V and 5 bases at J, with 12 bases between. The CDR3 totals 13 residues. CDR3 protein: CASSQSGGDTQYF. Here the CDR3 DNA reads TGTGCCAGCAGTCAAAGCGGAGGAGATACGCAGTATTTT.

This chain links TRBV5-6 with TRBJ1-5; no definite D call. CDR1 is SGHDT, CDR2 YYEEEE, per germline. The CDR3 consists of 14 residues. V gave up 1 base and J gave up 3 bases, with 8 bases separating them. CDR3 protein: CASSLLQTNQPQHF. The CDR3 DNA reads TGTGCCAGCAGCTTGCTCCAGACCAATCAGCCCCAGCATTTT.